This paragraph reports one T cell receptor beta chain. Antigen specificity is unknown. The repertoire was sequenced with immunoSEQ multiplex PCR; TCRdb's copy has only in-frame clones and lacks some. The profile shows approximately 61,000 clones, over 75% of them singletons. The data are from a study of T cell responses to AZD1222 COVID-19 vaccine. The CDR3 loop spans 16 amino acids. The germline V gene encodes CDR1 SGHRS and CDR2 YFSETQ. Trimming shortened V by 0 bases and J by 0 bases, and 10 bases separated the two germline ends. Findings of the study overall: Recipients of two AZD1222 doses showed rising Spike-specific TCR breadth and depth. Nearly half of the spike-specific TCRs reportedly recognize variant regions that carry no mutations. The donor cohort was predominantly white British with a female majority, and clonal diversity may have been underestimated.

The receptor's source is an adult who received the AZD1222 COVID-19 vaccine. This chain links TRBV5-1 with TRBJ1-3; D not resolved. Sequencing used peripheral blood, obtained 28 days after the second AZD1222 dose. The CDR3 nucleotides are TGCGCCAGCAGCTTGGTTGGCGGAAGCTCTGGAAACACCATATATTTT. It specifies CASSLVGGSSGNTIYF.